These 12 T cell receptor beta chains originate from one sample sequenced in a study of T-cell memory formation after mild COVID-19. TCRdb redid the calling of the 5' RACE reads with MiXCR, one entry per CDR3 protein. The sample has under 550,000 distinct CDR3 sequences, over 15% seen once; the top ten hold roughly 12%. Sequencing was performed on PBMCs or a T cell subset sorted from them (not recorded which). Source of these receptors: an adult woman who had mild COVID-19 (a few samples of this study predate the infection). Cell type and time point are not known.

V usage is TRBV4-2 and J usage is TRBJ2-2; 9 bases are shared with TRBD2. Germline assignment: CDR1 LGHNA and CDR2 YNFKEQ. V lost 4 bases and J lost 8; bases outside the gene matches: 11. The CDR3 contains 16 residues. The CDR3 loop reads CASSPHSGSSAGELFF. CDR3 nucleotide sequence: TGTGCCAGCAGCCCTCATAGCGGGAGCTCGGCGGGGGAGCTGTTTTTT.

This clonotype was counted at least ten times. This chain links TRBV5-1 with TRBJ2-1; 11 bases align to TRBD2. V shed 3 bases and J 7 bases; nucleotides not matched to a gene: 0. Germline assignment: CDR1 SGHRS and CDR2 YFSETQ. The CDR3 length is 13 residues. The CDR3 DNA sequence: TGCGCCAGCAGCTGGACTAGCGGGAATGAGCAGTTCTTC. This sequence encodes CASSWTSGNEQFF.

This clonotype has a handful of counts. The chain carries TRBV27 and TRBJ1-1; possibly TRBD1 for D (5 bases). The CDR3 is 17 residues long. The V and J ends lost 0 bases and 4 bases respectively, with 18 bases between them. CDR1 and CDR2 from the germline V gene are MNHEY and SMNVEV (reference sequence). The CDR3 region is CASSLSWTPGWGTEAFF. Written as DNA, the CDR3 is TGTGCCAGCAGTTTATCGTGGACACCGGGTTGGGGCACTGAAGCTTTCTTT.

This sequence joins TRBV7-9 and TRBJ2-1; 10 nucleotides agree with TRBD2. Germline V gives CDR1 SEHNR, CDR2 FQNEAQ (reference sequence). This CDR3 has 17 residues. V lost 2 bases, J lost 6 bases, and 10 bases stayed unmatched. In DNA form, the CDR3 reads TGTGCCAGCAGCTTACCCAAAGCCAGCGGGAGGGCCAATGAGCAGTTCTTC. Translating gives CASSLPKASGRANEQFF. Full variable domain (outside the CDR3, taken from reference TRBV7-9 and TRBJ2-1): DTGVSQNPRHKITKRGQNVTFRCDPISEHNRLYWYRQTLGQGPEFLTYFQNEAQLEKSRLLSDRFSAERPKGSFSTLEIQRTEQGDSAMYLCASSLPKASGRANEQFFGPGTRLTVL.

The J gene is TRBJ2-7, the V gene TRBV7-3, with D possibly TRBD2 on 5 matching bases. This CDR3 is built from 18 residues. The germline V and J ends were trimmed by 5 bases and 0 bases, with 23 bases remaining between them. Germline V gives CDR1 SGHTA, CDR2 FQGTGA. CDR3 DNA sequence: TGTGCCAGCAGCCTTAATCCGGGAATTTCAGTCCCCTCCTACGAGCAGTACTTC. As protein: CASSLNPGISVPSYEQYF.

As DNA, the CDR3 is TGTGCCAGCAGACCGGGACTAGCAGCGTACGAGCAGTACTTC. Translation gives CASRPGLAAYEQYF. This chain uses TRBV7-2 with TRBJ2-7; 9 nucleotides match TRBD2. Per the germline V gene, CDR1 is SGHTA and CDR2 is FQGNSA. CDR3 length: 14 residues. Trimming at V came to 6 bases and at J to 4 bases, leaving 7 bases not matched to a gene. The whole variable domain, filled in from reference TRBV7-2 and TRBJ2-7, reads GAGVSQSPSNKVTEKGKDVELRCDPISGHTALYWYRQSLGQGLEFLIYFQGNSAPDKSGLPSDRFSAERTGGSVSTLTIQRTQQEDSAVYLCASRPGLAAYEQYFGPGTRLTVT.

This clonotype was detected only a few times. The chain couples TRBV5-1 to TRBJ2-3, with 9 bases that match TRBD1. J was trimmed by 2 bases and V by 4 bases; bases with no gene match: 11. The CDR3 totals 17 residues. The V gene's germline CDR1 is SGHRS and CDR2 YFSETQ. The CDR3 protein is CASSGNRGPLTTDTQYF. DNA of the CDR3: TGCGCCAGCAGCGGAAACAGGGGGCCTCTAACCACAGATACGCAGTATTTT.

The gene calls are TRBV19 and TRBJ2-7; D not resolved. Looked up from germline, CDR1 is LNHDA and CDR2 is SQIVND (reference sequence). The CDR3 sequence is 14 residues long. The germline V and J ends were trimmed by 6 bases and 1 base, with 13 bases remaining between them. CDR3 residues: CASSRVGQSYEQYF. Here the CDR3 DNA reads TGTGCCAGTAGCCGGGTCGGCCAGTCCTACGAGCAGTACTTC.

Worth noting for this clonotype: A junction boundary mismatches the germline segment, possibly from a read error. The rearrangement uses TRBV5-1 and TRBJ1-1; D is uncertain. This CDR3 has 14 residues. Per germline, CDR1 SGHRS and CDR2 YFSETQ. This CDR3 reads CASSFGDGVTEAFF. CDR3 DNA sequence: TGCGCCAGCAGCTTCGGGGATGGGGTCACTGAAGCCTTCTTT.

This clonotype showed up just a few times. The chain links TRBV5-1 to TRBJ2-5; D possibly corresponds to TRBD2 (6 bases). CDR1 and CDR2 from the germline V gene are SGHRS and YFSETQ. This CDR3 is 14 amino acids long. V was shortened by 4 bases and J by 9 bases, with 19 bases between the two germline ends. The DNA for the CDR3 is TGCGCCAGCAGCCCTGGAAAGGGCGGGGAACCCCAGTACTTC. Its protein product is CASSPGKGGEPQYF.

This clonotype has more than one count but fewer than ten. The chain recombines TRBV6-5 with TRBJ1-1; D is perhaps TRBD1 (5 bases). The CDR3 totals 13 residues. V lost 2 bases and J lost 7, with 11 bases in between. Germline values: CDR1 MNHEY, CDR2 SVGAGI. CDR3 nucleotides: TGTGCCAGCAGTTACCCTTTAGGGGATGAAGCTTTCTTT. This translates into CASSYPLGDEAFF.

This clonotype came up many times. The J gene is TRBJ2-1, the V gene TRBV5-4; 8 bases match TRBD1. J lost 7 bases, V lost 4 bases, and 10 bases had no gene match. Germline V gene data show CDR1 as SGHNT and CDR2 as YYREEE (reference sequence). The CDR3 is 15 residues long. The CDR3 region is CASSAPGYRGNEQFF. The CDR3 DNA follows: TGTGCCAGCAGCGCACCTGGTTACAGGGGGAATGAGCAGTTCTTC.